The following is a T cell receptor beta chain sequence with its context. This clonotype was recorded at least ten times. Its antigen specificity is not known. No much larger clone exists at a distance of one base, and base qualities are not known. Including cysteine and phenylalanine, the CDR3 has 13 amino acids. Only the CDR3 DNA is retained, 39 bases long and in frame from the first base. Based on the germline V gene (reference sequence), the CDR1 and CDR2 sequences are DFQATT and SNEGSKA. Trimming accounts for 6 bases at V and 3 bases at J, while the number of junction bases matched to no gene is 7. The sample belongs to a study of blood T cells in healthy people across ages (dated by TCRdb to 2013 to 2016). Broadly, across the study: Template switching captured roughly one uniquely barcoded TCR beta cDNA molecule per two T cells in model experiments. The donors were split into four age groups: young (average about 16 years), middle-aged (about 40), aged (about 62) and long-lived (approximately 89). Using deep sequencing normalized with unique cDNA molecular identifiers, the study measured how TCR beta repertoire diversity changes with age. The study analyzed two additional independent replicas of 1 million unique cDNA reads from the same blood draw for two donors, one aged 18 to 29 and one aged 80 or older. To avoid experimental bias, donors of different ages were distributed randomly across sequencing lanes. The research as a whole found: The long-lived group showed more naive CD4+ T cells, fewer expanded clones and increased TCR diversity than the aged group, suggesting age selection. Bulk unsorted PBMC profiling prevented conclusive comparison of naive and antigen-experienced compartments. Observed TCR beta diversity correlated strongly with the percentage of naive T cells measured by flow cytometry. As age increased, observed TCR beta diversity per million T cells dropped in a roughly linear way, and a significant reduction was already evident by age around 41. Total diversity estimates from one million sequenced T cells were considered lower bounds and underestimates. Because donor CMV infection status was unknown, age-related changes in expanded clonotypes were potentially confounded.

Systemically healthy Caucasian individuals from Russia, some 36 in total and aged roughly 6 to 100 years, were included as donors. Each donor gave approximately 9.4 milliliters of peripheral blood, drawn into EDTA-treated Vacutainer tubes. Ficoll-Paque density-gradient centrifugation was used to isolate PBMCs, with at least 6 million obtained per sample. Trizol reagent was used to extract total RNA from the PBMCs, yielding at least 6 micrograms per sample. For every donor, flow cytometry on a PBMC aliquot measured the percentage of naive CD45RAhigh/CD27high T cells. The protocol used for the library was 5' RACE. Data came from an Illumina HiSeq 2500. A second PCR of 7 to 11 cycles was run with a J-beta primer mix and a sample-barcoded 5' primer. Each TCR beta cDNA molecule received a unique molecular identifier from a template-switch 5' adaptor carrying 12 random nucleotides. Each sample yielded at least 3 million CDR3-containing paired-end reads. First-strand cDNA was synthesized from all RNA with the Mint cDNA synthesis kit, primed by a TRBC-specific oligonucleotide. All cDNA was treated with uracil-DNA glycosylase and then went through a first 18-cycle PCR with the universal primers M1SS and BC2_uni_R. In the authors' own workflow: Normalization of each sample was performed by random selection of 1 million high-quality reads, each carrying a distinct molecular identifier. Reads sharing molecular identifiers were discarded rather than binned into consensus sequences. MiTCR, set to a Q25 quality threshold and the strictest error-elimination algorithm, was used for CDR3 identification, clonotype clustering and error correction. Lower-bound total TCR beta diversity was estimated with a nonparametric unseen species model using Euler transformation. TCRdb reworked the public reads: Q25 trimming with fastp, MiXCR clone assembly, productive beta chains retained. Rows are combined by CDR3 protein, so each entry shows the most common genes and DNA. The V and J calls come from TCRdb's annotation, not from the publication. For this sample the table gives about 780,000 distinct CDR3 sequences, of which 46% were detected only once. The ten largest clones represent 15% to 20% of the sample.

The receptor comes from a man at least 80 years old in good health. Specimen: blood. The rearrangement combines TRBV20-1 with TRBJ2-7, with 8 middle bases fitting TRBD1. CDR3 reads: CSATGQEFYEQYF. Read as DNA, the sequence is TGCAGTGCGACGGGACAGGAATTCTACGAGCAGTACTTC.